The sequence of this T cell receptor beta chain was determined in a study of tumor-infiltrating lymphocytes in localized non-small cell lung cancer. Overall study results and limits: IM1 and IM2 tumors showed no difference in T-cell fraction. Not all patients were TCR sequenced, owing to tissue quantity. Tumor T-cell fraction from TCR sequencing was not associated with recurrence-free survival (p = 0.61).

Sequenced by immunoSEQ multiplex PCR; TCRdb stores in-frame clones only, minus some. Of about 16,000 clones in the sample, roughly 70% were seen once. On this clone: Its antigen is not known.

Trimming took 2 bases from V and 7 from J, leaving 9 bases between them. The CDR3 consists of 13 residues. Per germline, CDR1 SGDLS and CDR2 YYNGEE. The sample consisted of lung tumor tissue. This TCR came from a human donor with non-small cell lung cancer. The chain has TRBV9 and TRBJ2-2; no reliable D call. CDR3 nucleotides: TGTGCCAGCAGCGTTACCCCCGGCGGGGAGCTGTTTTTT. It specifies CASSVTPGGELFF.